The sequence of this T cell receptor beta chain was determined in a study of identical twins. Germline V gene sequence: CDR1 LNHNV, CDR2 YYDKDF (reference sequence). This CDR3 has 13 residues. V lost 4 bases and J 4 bases, leaving 8 bases between the germline ends. TCRdb passed the 5' RACE reads through MiXCR, listing each CDR3 protein once. The sample contains roughly 240,000 distinct CDR3 sequences, 5.5% to 7% of which appear only once. These same data were also listed under a study on yellow fever vaccine responses in identical twins.

The receptor comes from a woman aged 18-29 years in good health. The chain carries TRBV15 and TRBJ1-5, with D unclear. Sequenced input: memory (CD45RO+) T cells sorted from blood. The CDR3 is CATSNGGNQPQHF. The CDR3, as DNA: TGTGCCACCAGCAACGGAGGTAATCAGCCCCAGCATTTT.